The 31 T cell receptor beta chains listed next were all sequenced from one sample in a study of Graves' ophthalmopathy and Graves' hyperthyroidism. RNA transcripts were the template, and TCR beta CDR3 regions were amplified from them. In the first round, RT-PCR was carried out with HTBI primers, and a multiplex PCR formed the second round. TCRdb re-called the multiplex PCR reads through MiXCR, storing one row per CDR3 protein. The table records 600,000 to 950,000 distinct CDR3 sequences, 35% to 50% of them present only once. The specimen was peripheral blood. Every receptor here comes from an adult man with Graves' ophthalmopathy.

Of note for this clonotype: A read error may produce the germline difference seen at one junction end. The CDR3: CATSGPGTSGTYGQYF. CDR3 in DNA: TGTGCCACCAGTGGACCCGGGACTAGCGGAACCTACGGGCAGTACTTC. The chain recombines TRBV24-1 with TRBJ2-7, with 11 bases aligning to TRBD2. This CDR3 has 16 residues. The germline V gene has CDR1 KGHDR and CDR2 SFDVKD.

This chain uses TRBV19 with TRBJ2-3; 8 bases map to TRBD1. The CDR3 is 14 amino acids. V gave up 5 bases and J gave up 2 bases; unmatched junction bases: 3. The germline gives CDR1 LNHDA, CDR2 SQIVND (reference sequence). The CDR3 protein is CASSVQGATDTQYF. The CDR3 bases are TGTGCCAGTAGTGTCCAGGGGGCCACAGATACGCAGTATTTT. Based on the CDR3 plus reference TRBV19 and TRBJ2-3, the full variable domain is DGGITQSPKYLFRKEGQNVTLSCEQNLNHDAMYWYRQDPGQGLRLIYYSQIVNDFQKGDIAEGYSVSREKKESFPLTVTSAQKNPTAFYLCASSVQGATDTQYFGPGTRLTVL.

The rearrangement links TRBV10-3 to TRBJ1-5; D gene ambiguous. The CDR3 is 16 amino acids. The germline V gene has CDR1 ENHRY and CDR2 SYGVKD. V was clipped by 3 bases and J by 0 bases, with 12 bases between them. The CDR3 here is CAISDFGDYSNQPQHF. The CDR3 DNA follows: TGTGCCATCAGTGACTTTGGTGATTATAGCAATCAGCCCCAGCATTTT.

The chain has TRBV9 and TRBJ2-2, with D possibly being TRBD1 or TRBD2 (5 bases each). The germline V gene has CDR1 SGDLS and CDR2 YYNGEE. This CDR3 region has 14 residues. The V end lost 0 bases, the J end lost 4 bases, and 7 bases lay between the germline ends. DNA of the CDR3: TGTGCCAGCAGCGTAGGAGGGGTCACCGGGGAGCTGTTTTTT. Translated: CASSVGGVTGELFF.

This clonotype has more than one count but fewer than ten. The chain carries TRBV7-3 and TRBJ2-7; 7 bases are a match to TRBD2. CDR3 length: 14 residues. Germline loops: CDR1 SGHTA, CDR2 FQGTGA. V shed 4 bases, J shed 3 bases, and the junction held 6 bases outside the gene matches. The CDR3 coding sequence is TGTGCCAGCAGCTCAAGTTGGGGGGGCTACGAGCAGTACTTC. Protein product: CASSSSWGGYEQYF.

This clonotype was detected many times. The chain employs TRBV29-1 and TRBJ1-2; a possible D gene is TRBD1 (5 bases). Germline V gene data show CDR1 as SQVTM and CDR2 as ANQGSEA. The V end lost 7 bases, the J end lost 6 bases, and 21 bases lay between the germline ends. This CDR3 is 14 amino acids long. This chain's CDR3 is CSANSPPGVDGYTF. Here the CDR3 DNA reads TGCAGCGCCAATAGCCCTCCGGGGGTGGATGGCTACACCTTC. Combining the CDR3 with reference TRBV29-1 and TRBJ1-2 gives the whole variable domain SAVISQKPSRDICQRGTSLTIQCQVDSQVTMMFWYRQQPGQSLTLIATANQGSEATYESGFVIDKFPISRPNLTFSTLTVSNMSPEDSSIYLCSANSPPGVDGYTFGSGTRLTVV.

This clonotype has ten or more counts. V gene TRBV20-1 combines with J gene TRBJ1-2; D is uncertain. Germline loops: CDR1 DFQATT, CDR2 SNEGSKA (reference sequence). This CDR3 contains 11 residues. Deletions cut 0 bases from V and 11 bases from J, with 10 bases between. The CDR3 coding sequence is TGCAGTGCTAGAGACTGGACGGTGTACACCTTC. It yields the protein CSARDWTVYTF.

The chain carries TRBV29-1 and TRBJ2-3; D might be TRBD2 (5 bases). The germline V and J ends were trimmed by 7 bases and 6 bases, with 20 bases remaining between them. The CDR3 totals 14 residues. Germline CDR1 SQVTM, CDR2 ANQGSEA. As DNA, the CDR3 is TGCAGCGGCGGTCGCGCGGGCAAAGGGGATACGCAGTATTTT. Its translation: CSGGRAGKGDTQYF.

A remark on this clonotype: The conserved closing phenylalanine or tryptophan is absent in this CDR3, likely reflecting a read error. V and J are TRBV20-1 and TRBJ2-5; 12 bases agree with TRBD2. V was pared by 3 bases and J by 6 bases, with 11 bases of the junction left unmatched. The CDR3 contains 16 residues. The germline V gene encodes CDR1 DFQATT and CDR2 SNEGSKA (reference sequence). CDR3 loop: CSASPGLAGGRQTQYC. The CDR3 DNA reads TGCAGTGCTAGCCCCGGGCTAGCGGGGGGGCGGCAGACCCAGTACTGC.

The chain recombines TRBV10-3 with TRBJ1-6; D remains unclear. CDR1 ENHRY and CDR2 SYGVKD come from the germline V gene. V lost 10 bases, J lost 6 bases, and 10 bases lay in between. The CDR3 covers 12 residues. In DNA, the CDR3 is TGTGCCAGCCAGCAGAGTAATTCACCCCTCCACTTT. Its translation: CASQQSNSPLHF.

The chain combines TRBV20-1 with TRBJ2-7, with a possible D match to TRBD1 (6 bases). Germline V gene sequence: CDR1 DFQATT, CDR2 SNEGSKA (reference sequence). The CDR3 totals 15 residues. Deletions cut 6 bases from V and 5 bases from J, with 23 bases between. CDR3 in DNA: TGCAGTGCGAATCCTACAGGGCTCTATTCCCACGAGCAGTACTTC. Translated, it gives CSANPTGLYSHEQYF.

This chain connects TRBV5-1 to TRBJ2-5; a possible D gene is TRBD2 (6 bases). Germline CDR1 and CDR2: SGHRS and YFSETQ. The CDR3 has 15 amino acids. V was clipped by 0 bases and J by 5 bases, with 14 bases between them. Written as DNA, the CDR3 is TGCGCCAGCAGCTTGGGTAGCGGAGTGGGGGAGACCCAGTACTTC. This translates into CASSLGSGVGETQYF.

The CDR3 DNA reads as TGTGCCACCCTCCCGGAGTACTTC. This sequence encodes CATLPEYF. This rearrangement joins TRBV12-3 or TRBV12-4 to TRBJ2-7; D is unresolved. The CDR3 is made up of 8 amino acids. V was shortened by 10 bases and J by 11 bases, with 9 bases between the two germline ends.

The rearrangement joins TRBV10-3 to TRBJ1-2, with 10 bases identical to TRBD1. The germline CDR1 and CDR2 sequences are ENHRY and SYGVKD. The CDR3 length is 16 residues. Trimming removed 10 bases from V and 3 bases from J; junction bases left unmatched: 14. The CDR3 DNA reads as TGTGCCAGCAGAGGTAGACAGGGGGCCTTTGACTATGGCTACACCTTC. This codes for CASRGRQGAFDYGYTF.

This chain links TRBV25-1 with TRBJ1-1; D not certain. CDR3 length: 15 amino acids. From germline, CDR1 is MGHDK and CDR2 SYGVNS. V was pared by 4 bases and J by 0 bases, with 12 bases between. The CDR3 spells CASSARGGVNTEAFF. The DNA of the CDR3 is TGTGCCAGCAGTGCTAGAGGTGGGGTGAACACTGAAGCTTTCTTT.

This clonotype has ten or more counts. The chain has TRBV24-1 and TRBJ1-2; tentative D call: TRBD1 (5 bases). The CDR3 is 14 residues long. CDR1 and CDR2 from the germline V gene are KGHDR and SFDVKD. V lost 7 bases to trimming and J lost 4 bases, with 15 bases between them. In DNA, the CDR3 is TGTGCCACCAGCGGCAGGGAGAACATCTATGGCTACACCTTC. This sequence encodes CATSGRENIYGYTF.

V usage is TRBV5-5 and J usage is TRBJ1-2; TRBD1 might be the D (5 bases). Germline-derived CDR1 and CDR2 are SGHKS and YYEKEE (reference sequence). The germline V and J ends were trimmed by 0 bases and 7 bases, with 19 bases remaining between them. The CDR3 spans 16 residues. The CDR3 sequence is CASSLGSGQFTAGYTF. The CDR3 DNA follows: TGTGCCAGCAGCTTGGGGTCGGGGCAATTTACCGCTGGCTACACCTTC. Full variable domain (rest looked up from reference TRBV5-5 and TRBJ1-2): DAGVTQSPTHLIKTRGQQVTLRCSPISGHKSVSWYQQVLGQGPQFIFQYYEKEERGRGNFPDRFSARQFPNYSSELNVNALLLGDSALYLCASSLGSGQFTAGYTFGSGTRLTVV.

V usage is TRBV24-1 and J usage is TRBJ2-7; the D gene is possibly TRBD2 (5 bases). Germline V gene lookup returns CDR1 KGHDR and CDR2 SFDVKD. CDR3 length equals 12 residues. The V gene lost 7 bases and the J gene lost 6 bases, with 12 bases spanning the gap. DNA for the CDR3: TGTGCCACCAGCCCAGGAGGTGGCGAGCAGTACTTC. This sequence encodes CATSPGGGEQYF.

This clonotype turned up a few times. J is TRBJ2-5 and V is TRBV7-9, with D tentatively TRBD1 (6 bases). The CDR3 is made up of 16 amino acids. Germline assignment: CDR1 SEHNR and CDR2 FQNEAQ (reference sequence). V shed 1 base and J shed 1 base, with 13 bases lying between them. This chain's CDR3 is CASSLDGGPIQETQYF. In DNA, the CDR3 is TGTGCCAGCAGCTTAGATGGGGGCCCGATCCAAGAGACCCAGTACTTC.

About this clonotype itself: As the CDR3 is not closed by the conserved phenylalanine or tryptophan, this likely results from a read error. V usage is TRBV25-1 and J usage is TRBJ1-5; D uncertain. The CDR3 contains 14 residues. Trimming took 5 bases from V and 6 from J, leaving 14 bases between them. Germline V gives CDR1 MGHDK, CDR2 SYGVNS. This chain's CDR3 is CASSRRGFGQPQHS. The CDR3 bases are TGTGCCAGCAGTCGGCGCGGGTTTGGTCAGCCCCAGCATTCT.

This chain links TRBV20-1 with TRBJ1-2; D is possibly TRBD1 (5 bases). The length of the CDR3 is 13 residues. Between the trimmed V and J ends, which lost 6 bases and 7 bases, there was a span of 18 bases. Germline V gene sequence: CDR1 DFQATT, CDR2 SNEGSKA (reference sequence). The CDR3 DNA follows: TGCAGTGCCAGACCGGGACCCCTTGGTGGCTACACCTTC. Amino acids: CSARPGPLGGYTF.

Ten or more counts support this clonotype. J is TRBJ1-1 and V is TRBV7-9; D uncertain. In germline, CDR1 is SEHNR, CDR2 FQNEAQ (reference sequence). V lost 5 bases and J lost 1, with 14 bases in between. CDR3 length: 15 amino acids. The chain's CDR3 is CASSPREVSNTEAFF. CDR3 in DNA: TGTGCCAGCAGCCCGCGTGAGGTCTCGAACACTGAAGCTTTCTTT.

The chain recombines TRBV6-6 with TRBJ2-5; 7 nucleotides line up with TRBD1. This CDR3 spans 15 amino acids. Germline V gene lookup returns CDR1 MNHNY and CDR2 SVGAGI (reference sequence). V lost 7 bases, J lost 3 bases, and 11 bases stayed unmatched. The CDR3 loop is CASNIRQGWEETQYF. CDR3 nucleotides: TGTGCCAGCAACATCCGACAGGGCTGGGAAGAGACCCAGTACTTC.

Ten or more counts support this clonotype. V gene TRBV25-1 combines with J gene TRBJ2-5; perhaps TRBD1 as D (6 bases). Germline loops: CDR1 MGHDK, CDR2 SYGVNS. V gave up 1 base and J gave up 5 bases, with 11 bases separating them. The length of the CDR3 is 14 residues. CDR3: CASSESSGVETQYF. CDR3 DNA sequence: TGTGCCAGCAGTGAATCTTCAGGGGTCGAGACCCAGTACTTC.

This clonotype was found once. The V gene is TRBV7-3, the J gene TRBJ1-2; D gene ambiguous. The V gene lost 1 base and the J gene lost 6 bases, with 9 bases spanning the gap. CDR1 is SGHTA and CDR2 is FQGTGA in the germline V gene. The CDR3 covers 13 residues. The CDR3 sequence: CASSLKPGNGYTF. CDR3 coding DNA: TGTGCCAGCAGCTTAAAACCGGGGAATGGCTACACCTTC.

This clonotype was counted once. CDR3 sequence (DNA): TGCAGTGCTAGAGATTCCGGGGGCGGGTGGGAGACCCAGTACTTC. This sequence encodes CSARDSGGGWETQYF. The V call is TRBV20-1, the J call TRBJ2-5, with D perhaps assigned TRBD1 or TRBD2 (6 bases each). This CDR3 is 15 amino acids long. The V and J ends lost 0 bases and 5 bases respectively, with 16 bases between them. CDR1 is DFQATT, CDR2 SNEGSKA, per germline (reference sequence).

The chain recombines TRBV19 with TRBJ2-2; TRBD1 matches at 11 bases. With V trimmed by 7 bases and J by 6 bases, 7 bases remained unmatched. Germline CDR1 LNHDA, CDR2 SQIVND (reference sequence). The CDR3 contains 15 residues. The CDR3 protein is CASNPGQGDPGELFF. The CDR3 DNA is TGTGCCAGTAATCCGGGACAGGGGGATCCCGGGGAGCTGTTTTTT.

This clonotype turned up a few times. The rearrangement uses TRBV7-8 and TRBJ2-7; 7 bases map to TRBD1. V lost 4 bases and J lost 8; bases outside the gene matches: 11. The germline gives CDR1 SGHVS, CDR2 FQNEAQ. The CDR3 contains 14 residues. The CDR3 DNA sequence: TGTGCCAGCAGCTCTCACAGGGGTAGCGAGAAGCAGTACTTC. Residues: CASSSHRGSEKQYF.

This clonotype turned up a few times. The rearrangement links TRBV7-9 to TRBJ1-6; TRBD1 matches 7 bases. Unmatched junction bases numbered 9, after V lost 5 bases and J lost 8 bases. Germline CDR1 reads SEHNR; CDR2 reads FQNEAQ (reference sequence). The CDR3 sequence is 15 residues long. In DNA form, the CDR3 reads TGTGCCAGCAGCCCCCTCGGGACAGCAGATTCACCCCTCCACTTT. Protein: CASSPLGTADSPLHF. The full variable domain, in which reference TRBV7-9 and TRBJ1-6 provide the parts outside the CDR3, is DTGVSQNPRHKITKRGQNVTFRCDPISEHNRLYWYRQTLGQGPEFLTYFQNEAQLEKSRLLSDRFSAERPKGSFSTLEIQRTEQGDSAMYLCASSPLGTADSPLHFGNGTRLTVT.

This clonotype was detected only once. The chain links TRBV11-2 to TRBJ1-6; a possible D gene is TRBD1 (5 bases). V was clipped by 5 bases and J by 7 bases, with 15 bases between them. The germline CDR1 and CDR2 sequences are SGHAT and FQNNGV. The CDR3 has 15 amino acids. The CDR3 coding sequence is TGTGCCAGCAGCGTTGCGCAGGGCCCCAATTCACCCCTCCACTTT. It encodes CASSVAQGPNSPLHF.

The rearrangement joins TRBV19 to TRBJ1-2; tentative D call: TRBD1 (6 bases). Germline lookup yields CDR1 LNHDA and CDR2 SQIVND (reference sequence). This CDR3 comprises 16 residues. V was clipped by 2 bases and J by 0 bases, with 13 bases between them. CDR3 nucleotide sequence: TGTGCCAGTAGTATACCCGACAGGAAAGCTAACTATGGCTACACCTTC. Amino acids: CASSIPDRKANYGYTF.